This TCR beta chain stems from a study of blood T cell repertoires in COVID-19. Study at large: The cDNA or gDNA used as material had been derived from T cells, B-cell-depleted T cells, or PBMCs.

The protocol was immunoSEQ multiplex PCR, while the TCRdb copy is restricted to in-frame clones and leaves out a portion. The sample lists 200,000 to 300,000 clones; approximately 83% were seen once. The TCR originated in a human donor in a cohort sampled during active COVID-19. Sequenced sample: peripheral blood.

CDR3 DNA sequence: TGCGCCAGCAGGGGCGGGAGGCAGAACACCGGGGAGCTGTTTTTT. This gives the protein CASRGGRQNTGELFF. J is TRBJ2-2 and V is TRBV10-2; TRBD2 agrees at 8 bases. Looked up from germline, CDR1 is WSHSY and CDR2 is SAAADI. V was clipped by 6 bases and J by 1 base; unmatched bases: 4. The CDR3 covers 15 residues.